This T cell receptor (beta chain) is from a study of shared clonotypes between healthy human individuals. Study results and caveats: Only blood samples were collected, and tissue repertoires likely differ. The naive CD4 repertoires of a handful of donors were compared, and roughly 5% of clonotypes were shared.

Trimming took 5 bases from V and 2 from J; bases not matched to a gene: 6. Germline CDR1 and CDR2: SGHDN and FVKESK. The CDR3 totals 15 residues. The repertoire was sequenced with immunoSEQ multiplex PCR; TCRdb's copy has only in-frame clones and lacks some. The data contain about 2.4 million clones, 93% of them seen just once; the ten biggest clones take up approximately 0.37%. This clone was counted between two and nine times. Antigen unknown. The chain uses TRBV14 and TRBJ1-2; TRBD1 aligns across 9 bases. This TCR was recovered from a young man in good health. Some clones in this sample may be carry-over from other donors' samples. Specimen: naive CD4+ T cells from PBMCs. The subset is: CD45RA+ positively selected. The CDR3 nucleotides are TGTGCCAGCAGCAGGCGCGACAGGGGGAACTATGGCTACACCTTC. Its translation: CASSRRDRGNYGYTF.